A selection of T cell receptor beta chains follows, all from one sample in a study of cytomegalovirus exposure and HLA in healthy donors. Using immunoSEQ multiplex PCR, the repertoire was profiled, and TCRdb retains in-frame clones only, with some absent. Counted here are roughly 240,000 clones, more than 75% occurring once; the ten biggest clones make up about 2.8%. Sample: PBMCs. These receptors all come from a man between 18 and 35 years old in good health and CMV-seronegative. Each CDR3 is given with its conserved first and last residue. Fields, in order: J gene, D gene, V gene, clone size, CDR3 protein, CDR3 DNA. D genes are given only for firm matches. Rows may omit the clone size; those that give it use once, few, many or a size class.

J: TRBJ2-7
D: TRBD2
V: TRBV7-2
size: .
CDR3: CASSWGLAGHYEQYF
DNA: TGTGCCAGCAGCTGGGGACTAGCGGGACACTACGAGCAGTACTTC

J: TRBJ2-2
D: TRBD2
V: TRBV4-1
size: .
CDR3: CASSLSGTPNTGELFF
DNA: TGCGCCAGCAGCCTAAGCGGGACTCCGAACACCGGGGAGCTGTTTTTT

J: TRBJ2-3
D: TRBD2
V: TRBV28
size: once
CDR3: CASSGNSGSVADTQYF
DNA: TGTGCCAGCAGCGGCAATAGCGGGAGTGTAGCAGATACGCAGTATTTT

J: TRBJ2-5
D: .
V: TRBV5-4
size: .
CDR3: CASSPVGAGGETQYF
DNA: TGTGCCAGCAGCCCCGTGGGTGCGGGTGGAGAGACCCAGTACTTC

J: TRBJ2-1
D: TRBD2
V: TRBV14
size: .
CDR3: CASSQDPGSGREIEQFF
DNA: TGTGCCAGCAGCCAAGATCCTGGTAGCGGGAGGGAAATTGAGCAGTTCTTC

J: TRBJ2-1
D: .
V: TRBV9
size: .
CDR3: CASSIGGTFYNEQFF
DNA: TGTGCCAGCAGCATTGGGGGGACCTTTTACAATGAGCAGTTCTTC

J: TRBJ2-1
D: TRBD2
V: TRBV2
size: many
CDR3: CASRTGTSGEQFF
DNA: TGTGCCAGCAGGACCGGGACTAGTGGTGAGCAGTTCTTC

J: TRBJ2-7
D: TRBD1
V: TRBV28
size: .
CDR3: CASSLSGGEQYF
DNA: TGTGCCAGCAGTTTGTCAGGGGGCGAGCAGTACTTC

J: TRBJ2-1
D: TRBD2
V: TRBV4-1
size: .
CDR3: CASSQDFGSGGYNEQFF
DNA: TGCGCCAGCAGCCAAGATTTCGGTAGCGGGGGCTACAATGAGCAGTTCTTC

J: TRBJ2-2
D: .
V: TRBV25-1
size: once
CDR3: CASSPGGLNTGELFF
DNA: TGTGCCAGCTCCCCGGGGGGCCTAAACACCGGGGAGCTGTTTTTT

J: TRBJ2-7
D: .
V: TRBV7-2
size: many
CDR3: CASSPKGGSRSYEQYF
DNA: TGTGCCAGCAGCCCAAAGGGGGGGAGTAGGTCCTACGAGCAGTACTTC

J: TRBJ2-2
D: .
V: TRBV6-5
size: .
CDR3: CASTTWGSGTGELFF
DNA: TGTGCCAGCACCACCTGGGGTAGCGGAACCGGGGAGCTGTTTTTT

J: TRBJ2-2
D: .
V: TRBV6-6
size: once
CDR3: CASTTGNTGELFF
DNA: TGTGCCAGCACTACGGGGAACACCGGGGAGCTGTTTTTT

J: TRBJ2-7
D: TRBD2
V: TRBV5-1
size: .
CDR3: CASSSGPAGVDSYEQYF
DNA: TGCGCCAGCAGCTCCGGTCCAGCGGGGGTGGACTCCTACGAGCAGTACTTC

J: TRBJ1-2
D: .
V: TRBV6-5
size: .
CDR3: CASSFGGAYYGYTF
DNA: TGTGCCAGCAGTTTCGGCGGGGCTTACTATGGCTACACCTTC

J: TRBJ1-1
D: TRBD1
V: TRBV18
size: once
CDR3: CASSAGGGTEAFF
DNA: TGTGCCAGCTCGGCAGGGGGTGGCACTGAAGCTTTCTTT

J: TRBJ1-1
D: .
V: TRBV19
size: .
CDR3: CASSRRGNTEAFF
DNA: TGTGCCAGTAGTAGGAGGGGGAACACTGAAGCTTTCTTT

J: TRBJ1-2
D: .
V: TRBV19
size: .
CDR3: CASGLVGYTF
DNA: TGTGCCAGCGGGTTGGTTGGCTACACCTTC

J: TRBJ2-2
D: .
V: TRBV6-5
size: .
CDR3: CASSYRGRSTGELFF
DNA: TGTGCCAGCAGTTACCGTGGGAGAAGCACCGGGGAGCTGTTTTTT

J: TRBJ1-2
D: .
V: TRBV2
size: few
CDR3: CASTLQTRGGGYTF
DNA: TGTGCCAGCACCCTGCAGACCCGGGGAGGTGGCTACACCTTC

J: TRBJ2-1
D: .
V: TRBV25-1
size: once
CDR3: CASGEYNEQFF
DNA: TGTGCCAGCGGGGAGTACAATGAGCAGTTCTTC

J: TRBJ1-6
D: TRBD1
V: TRBV27
size: .
CDR3: CASIPQGAIGSPLHF
DNA: TGTGCCAGCATTCCTCAGGGGGCGATCGGTTCACCCCTCCACTTT

J: TRBJ2-5
D: TRBD2
V: TRBV28
size: .
CDR3: CASSLFGTSGGRETQYF
DNA: TGTGCCAGCAGTTTATTTGGGACTAGCGGAGGGAGGGAGACCCAGTACTTC

J: TRBJ2-2
D: .
V: TRBV4-3
size: .
CDR3: CASSRKGAVDGELFF
DNA: TGCGCCAGCAGCCGAAAAGGGGCCGTGGACGGGGAGCTGTTTTTT

J: TRBJ2-7
D: .
V: TRBV29-1
size: .
CDR3: CSVETAYEQYF
DNA: TGCAGCGTTGAAACAGCCTACGAGCAGTACTTC

J: TRBJ2-1
D: .
V: TRBV5-6
size: .
CDR3: CASRQGKGYNEQFF
DNA: TGTGCCAGCAGGCAGGGGAAGGGTTACAATGAGCAGTTCTTC

J: TRBJ2-5
D: .
V: TRBV30
size: .
CDR3: CAWSVGRAETQYF
DNA: TGTGCCTGGAGTGTTGGTAGAGCAGAGACCCAGTACTTC

J: TRBJ2-5
D: TRBD1
V: TRBV7-2
size: .
CDR3: CASSTGQGGVTETQYF
DNA: TGTGCCAGCAGCACCGGACAGGGCGGGGTCACTGAGACCCAGTACTTC

J: TRBJ2-2
D: TRBD2
V: TRBV28
size: .
CDR3: CASSPIAGSLLGTGELFF
DNA: TGTGCCAGCAGCCCTATAGCGGGATCCTTACTCGGCACCGGGGAGCTGTTTTTT

J: TRBJ1-6
D: .
V: TRBV6-5
size: few
CDR3: CASSKDGGANSPLHF
DNA: TGTGCCAGCAGTAAGGACGGTGGGGCTAATTCACCCCTCCACTTT

J: TRBJ1-5
D: .
V: TRBV15
size: few
CDR3: CATSRDREQPQHF
DNA: TGTGCCACCAGCAGAGATAGAGAACAGCCCCAGCATTTT

J: TRBJ2-2
D: .
V: TRBV14
size: once
CDR3: CASSLYGELFF
DNA: TGTGCCAGCAGCCTCTATGGGGAGCTGTTTTTT

J: TRBJ1-1
D: TRBD1
V: TRBV5-1
size: .
CDR3: CASTLDRGRSEAFF
DNA: TGCGCCAGCACCTTGGACAGGGGGAGGTCTGAAGCTTTCTTT

J: TRBJ2-2
D: TRBD2
V: TRBV10-1
size: medium-sized
CDR3: CASREREGAGELFF
DNA: TGCGCCAGCAGGGAGCGGGAGGGCGCCGGGGAGCTGTTTTTT

J: TRBJ2-2
D: .
V: TRBV30
size: .
CDR3: CAWSYYTGELFF
DNA: TGTGCCTGGAGTTACTACACCGGGGAGCTGTTTTTT

J: TRBJ2-7
D: .
V: TRBV7-2
size: .
CDR3: CASSLTAGASYEQYF
DNA: TGTGCCAGCAGCTTAACGGCGGGGGCTTCCTACGAGCAGTACTTC

J: TRBJ2-1
D: TRBD2
V: TRBV29-1
size: .
CDR3: CSVDASGGYNEQFF
DNA: TGCAGCGTTGACGCTAGCGGGGGTTACAATGAGCAGTTCTTC

J: TRBJ1-2
D: .
V: TRBV2
size: .
CDR3: CASSVGREGRYTF
DNA: TGTGCCAGCAGTGTTGGAAGGGAGGGTCGCTACACCTTC

J: TRBJ1-1
D: .
V: TRBV5-5
size: .
CDR3: CASSSPGGGNTEAFF
DNA: TGTGCCAGCAGCTCCCCGGGAGGGGGGAACACTGAAGCTTTCTTT

J: TRBJ2-1
D: .
V: TRBV4-3
size: .
CDR3: CASSQEVITYSYNEQFF
DNA: TGCGCCAGCAGCCAAGAGGTTATCACTTACTCCTACAATGAGCAGTTCTTC

J: TRBJ1-5
D: .
V: TRBV27
size: .
CDR3: CASSTMGLNQPQHF
DNA: TGTGCCAGCAGTACCATGGGCCTCAATCAGCCCCAGCATTTT

J: TRBJ2-7
D: TRBD2
V: TRBV14
size: few
CDR3: CASSQVSSGGEQYF
DNA: TGTGCCAGCAGCCAAGTCTCCTCCGGGGGGGAGCAGTACTTC

J: TRBJ2-5
D: .
V: TRBV27
size: .
CDR3: CASRRRGRGETQYF
DNA: TGTGCCAGCAGACGTAGGGGGCGGGGAGAGACCCAGTACTTC

J: TRBJ1-1
D: TRBD1
V: TRBV5-4
size: .
CDR3: CASRGTGIDTEAFF
DNA: TGTGCCAGCAGAGGGACAGGGATCGACACTGAAGCTTTCTTT

J: TRBJ2-1
D: TRBD1
V: TRBV10-3
size: .
CDR3: CAISEETDRAEYNEQFF
DNA: TGTGCCATCAGTGAGGAAACGGACAGGGCGGAATACAATGAGCAGTTCTTC

J: TRBJ1-2
D: TRBD1
V: TRBV7-9
size: .
CDR3: CASSWVTGQEDYGYTF
DNA: TGTGCCAGCAGCTGGGTTACCGGACAGGAGGACTATGGCTACACCTTC

J: TRBJ1-6
D: .
V: TRBV6-5
size: .
CDR3: CASSFDWGGDSPLHF
DNA: TGTGCCAGCAGTTTCGATTGGGGCGGCGATTCACCCCTCCACTTT

J: TRBJ2-7
D: TRBD1
V: TRBV14
size: .
CDR3: CASSNLGQGTSYEQYF
DNA: TGTGCCAGCAGCAACCTCGGACAGGGGACATCCTACGAGCAGTACTTC

J: TRBJ1-5
D: .
V: TRBV11-2
size: .
CDR3: CASSLDPGSNQPQHF
DNA: TGTGCCAGCAGCTTAGACCCGGGGTCTAATCAGCCCCAGCATTTT

J: TRBJ2-2
D: TRBD2
V: TRBV18
size: .
CDR3: CASSSSSGGNTGELFF
DNA: TGTGCCAGCTCATCATCTAGCGGGGGGAACACCGGGGAGCTGTTTTTT

J: TRBJ2-7
D: TRBD1
V: TRBV16
size: .
CDR3: CASSGEPGQAGYEQYF
DNA: TGTGCCAGCAGCGGAGAGCCGGGACAGGCGGGCTACGAGCAGTACTTC

J: TRBJ1-6
D: .
V: TRBV28
size: .
CDR3: CASSFGGKNSPLHF
DNA: TGTGCCAGCAGTTTCGGGGGTAAAAATTCACCCCTCCACTTT